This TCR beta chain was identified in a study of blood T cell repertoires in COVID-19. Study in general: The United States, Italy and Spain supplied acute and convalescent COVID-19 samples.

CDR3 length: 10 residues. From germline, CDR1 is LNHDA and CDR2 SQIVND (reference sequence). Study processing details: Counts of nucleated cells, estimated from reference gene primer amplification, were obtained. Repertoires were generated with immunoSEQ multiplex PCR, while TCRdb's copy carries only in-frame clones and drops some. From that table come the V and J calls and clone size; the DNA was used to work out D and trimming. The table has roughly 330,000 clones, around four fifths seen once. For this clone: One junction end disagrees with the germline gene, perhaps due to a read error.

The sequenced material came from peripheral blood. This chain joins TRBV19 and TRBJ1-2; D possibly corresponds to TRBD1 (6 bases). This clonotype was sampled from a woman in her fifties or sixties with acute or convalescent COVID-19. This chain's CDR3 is CASKGGGYTF. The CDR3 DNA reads TGTGCTAGTAAAGGGGGTGGCTACACCTTC.